Following are 22 T cell receptor beta chains from one sample sequenced in a study of OX40 agonist ivuxolimab in advanced cancers. Libraries were constructed by the immunoSEQ multiplex PCR assay. TCRdb re-hosts the immuneACCESS table, in-frame sequences only. Its copies lack some clones; in the studies checked, an unresolved V gene accounts for under half of them, and the cause for the rest is not known. The sample table holds fewer than 25,000 clones, of which 80% to 90% were seen once. In total, the top ten clones hold 9.5% to 10% of the sample. The starting material was CD4+ or CD8+ T cells sorted from blood, obtained in a trial of the OX40 agonist ivuxolimab. These receptors all come from an adult with an advanced solid tumor such as melanoma, head and neck, liver or kidney cancer.

The chain's CDR3 is CASSLGGKIGSEQFF. The CDR3 DNA reads TGTGCCAGCAGCTTAGGGGGGAAGATTGGTAGTGAGCAGTTCTTC. The chain recombines TRBV7-2 with TRBJ2-1, with D perhaps matching TRBD1 or TRBD2 (5 bases each). Per germline, CDR1 SGHTA and CDR2 FQGNSA. The CDR3 contains 15 residues. Trimming pared 1 base from V and 9 bases from J, leaving 16 bases between.

By share, this clone ranks as medium-sized. This chain uses TRBV15 with TRBJ2-3; D may be TRBD1 (8 bases). Germline CDR1 and CDR2: LNHNV and YYDKDF (reference sequence). CDR3 length equals 19 residues. V was pared by 6 bases and J by 3 bases, with 28 bases between. CDR3 bases: TGTGCCACCAGGCAAACCCACGGGGAGGACAGGGAGGGAACAGATACGCAGTATTTT. Its protein is CATRQTHGEDREGTDTQYF.

The chain employs TRBV20-1 and TRBJ2-3; D not resolved. V was clipped by 2 bases and J by 5 bases, with 5 bases between them. The V gene's germline CDR1 is DFQATT and CDR2 SNEGSKA (reference sequence). CDR3 length: 11 residues. The CDR3 nucleotides read TGCAGTGCTAGACCACTAGATACGCAGTATTTT. Amino acids: CSARPLDTQYF.

The CDR3 protein is CASSQAQGINYGYTF. CDR3 DNA: TGTGCCAGCAGCCAAGCGCAGGGGATTAACTATGGCTACACCTTC. The chain links TRBV4-2 to TRBJ1-2; maybe TRBD1 (6 bases). There are 15 residues in the CDR3. The germline V and J ends were trimmed by 1 base and 1 base, with 10 bases remaining between them. The germline V gene has CDR1 LGHNA and CDR2 YNFKEQ.

This sequence joins TRBV6-5 and TRBJ2-5, with unresolved D. V was pared by 7 bases and J by 7 bases, with 19 bases between. The CDR3 is 14 residues long. Germline V gives CDR1 MNHEY, CDR2 SVGAGI. The CDR3 DNA follows: TGTGCCAGCACCACTTGGGGTGGGATCGGGACCCAGTACTTC. It yields the protein CASTTWGGIGTQYF.

This rearrangement joins TRBV5-4 to TRBJ2-3; 12 bases are a match to TRBD2. Germline CDR1 is SGHNT and CDR2 is YYREEE (reference sequence). The CDR3 covers 18 residues. V was pared by 4 bases and J by 2 bases, with 11 bases of the junction left unmatched. CDR3 in amino acids: CASSPGLAGRASTDTQYF. The CDR3 nucleotides read TGTGCCAGCAGCCCCGGACTAGCGGGAAGGGCATCCACAGATACGCAGTATTTT.

The chain employs TRBV28 and TRBJ1-1; D is possibly TRBD1 (6 bases). V lost 5 bases, J lost 1 base, and 14 bases lay in between. This CDR3 is built from 15 residues. Germline V gives CDR1 MDHEN, CDR2 SYDVKM. CDR3 sequence reads: CASSQGGQENTEAFF. The CDR3, as DNA: TGTGCCAGCAGTCAAGGGGGGCAAGAGAACACTGAAGCTTTCTTT.

The rearrangement links TRBV10-1 to TRBJ2-7; 13 positions match TRBD2. CDR3 length equals 16 residues. The germline gives CDR1 WNHNN, CDR2 SYGVQD (reference sequence). The V gene end was trimmed by 4 bases and the J gene end by 4 bases; junction bases not matched to a gene: 7. The CDR3 reads CASSANGLAGEYEQYF. For the CDR3, the DNA is TGCGCCAGCAGTGCTAACGGACTAGCGGGAGAGTACGAGCAGTACTTC.

The V call is TRBV5-1, the J call TRBJ1-3; 7 bases align to TRBD1. CDR3 size: 14 residues. In germline, CDR1 is SGHRS, CDR2 YFSETQ. The V gene end was trimmed by 1 base and the J gene end by 4 bases; junction bases not matched to a gene: 2. The CDR3: CASSLWDRGNTIYF. CDR3 in DNA: TGCGCCAGCAGCTTGTGGGACAGAGGAAACACCATATATTTT.

This clone was seen a few times. The CDR3 nucleotides are TGTGCCAGCAGTCAAGGGGCAGGGGGCGGTCAGCCCCAGCATTTT. This sequence encodes CASSQGAGGGQPQHF. The chain combines TRBV7-8 with TRBJ1-5, with 8 bases fitting TRBD1. The germline CDR1 and CDR2 sequences are SGHVS and FQNEAQ. V was pared by 6 bases and J by 6 bases, with 10 bases of the junction left unmatched. The CDR3 covers 15 residues.

The chain joins TRBV10-1 to TRBJ2-3, with TRBD1 as a possible D gene (6 bases). The CDR3 is made up of 15 amino acids. The V end lost 2 bases, the J end lost 4 bases, and 13 bases lay between the germline ends. The germline CDR1 and CDR2 sequences are WNHNN and SYGVQD (reference sequence). CDR3 amino acids: CASSEPGQTPDTQYF. Written as DNA, the CDR3 is TGCGCCAGCAGTGAGCCTGGACAGACCCCAGATACGCAGTATTTT.

In its sample, this clone was seen a few times. V is TRBV18 and J is TRBJ1-5; D ambiguous. There are 14 residues in the CDR3. Trimming left V 5 bases short and J 1 base short, with 9 bases between. Germline CDR1 reads KGHSH; CDR2 reads LQKENI. CDR3 nucleotides: TGTGCCAGCTCATCCAGCCGAAGCAATCAGCCCCAGCATTTT. Translating gives CASSSSRSNQPQHF.

The chain joins TRBV4-1 to TRBJ2-1; tentative D call: TRBD2 (6 bases). Looked up from germline, CDR1 is MGHRA and CDR2 is YSYEKL. The CDR3 totals 17 residues. Trimming stripped 4 bases from V and 9 bases from J, with 25 bases between. The CDR3 nucleotides read TGCGCCAGCAGCCGACCGAGGGCGGGATGGTCCCCCCCTGAGCAGTTCTTC. Amino acid sequence: CASSRPRAGWSPPEQFF.

The gene calls are TRBV19 and TRBJ1-2; 11 bases map to TRBD1. The V gene's germline CDR1 is LNHDA and CDR2 SQIVND (reference sequence). V lost 7 bases to trimming and J lost 8 bases; unmatched junction nucleotides: 12. The CDR3 is 15 amino acids. The CDR3 DNA reads TGTGCCAGTATACGGACAGGGGGCAGGACGGTCGGCTACACCTTC. Its translation is CASIRTGGRTVGYTF.

This chain links TRBV28 with TRBJ1-4; D uncertain. This CDR3 has 17 residues. CDR1 is MDHEN and CDR2 is SYDVKM in the germline V gene. Trimming left V 2 bases short and J 6 bases short, with 19 bases between. CDR3 loop: CASSLTTRGGRDEKLFF. The CDR3 coding sequence is TGTGCCAGCAGTTTAACCACCCGGGGAGGGCGGGATGAAAAACTGTTTTTT.

J is TRBJ2-7 and V is TRBV6-4, with D unresolved. Trimming took 11 bases from V and 3 from J, leaving 14 bases between them. The CDR3 contains 12 residues. The germline gives CDR1 MRHNA, CDR2 SNTAGT. CDR3 amino acids: CARIGRGYEQYF. For the CDR3, the DNA is TGTGCCCGCATCGGCCGTGGCTACGAGCAGTACTTC.

In DNA form, the CDR3 reads TGCAGTGCTAGGAGGCAGGGGGGAGCTTTCTTT. This gives the protein CSARRQGGAFF. The J gene is TRBJ1-1, the V gene TRBV20-1; 7 nucleotides agree with TRBD1. Trimming at V came to 3 bases and at J to 10 bases, leaving 5 bases not matched to a gene. CDR3 length equals 11 residues. Looked up from germline, CDR1 is DFQATT and CDR2 is SNEGSKA (reference sequence).

DNA of the CDR3: TGTGCCAGCAGCTTGGCGGGCAGGGGGCAAGAGACCCAGTACTTC. This encodes CASSLAGRGQETQYF. This chain connects TRBV5-4 to TRBJ2-5; 7 nucleotides agree with TRBD1. V lost 0 bases to trimming and J lost 2 bases; unmatched junction nucleotides: 4. In germline, CDR1 is SGHNT, CDR2 YYREEE (reference sequence). The CDR3 length is 15 residues.

J is TRBJ2-7 and V is TRBV27; 9 bases map to TRBD2. V shed 6 bases, J shed 6 bases, and the junction held 3 bases outside the gene matches. Germline values: CDR1 MNHEY, CDR2 SMNVEV (reference sequence). This CDR3 contains 12 residues. This CDR3 reads CASRREGREQYF. For the CDR3, the DNA is TGTGCCAGCAGGCGGGAGGGCCGCGAGCAGTACTTC.

The V and J genes are TRBV10-3 and TRBJ2-1; the D gene is possibly TRBD2 (6 bases). Trimming removed 5 bases from V and 6 bases from J, with 17 bases in between. The CDR3 extends over 15 amino acids. Germline CDR1 and CDR2: ENHRY and SYGVKD. The CDR3 nucleotides read TGTGCCATCAGTTGGGACCGGGGAGGAGGCAATGAGCAGTTCTTC. Translated: CAISWDRGGGNEQFF.

The chain couples TRBV7-2 to TRBJ2-5, with 8 bases fitting TRBD1. The CDR3 runs to 14 residues. Trimming at V came to 5 bases and at J to 2 bases, leaving 4 bases not matched to a gene. The germline CDR1 and CDR2 sequences are SGHTA and FQGNSA. CDR3 protein: CASSKWTGQETQYF. In DNA, the CDR3 is TGTGCCAGCAGCAAATGGACAGGGCAAGAGACCCAGTACTTC. The complete variable domain, with remaining parts taken from reference TRBV7-2 and TRBJ2-5, reads GAGVSQSPSNKVTEKGKDVELRCDPISGHTALYWYRQSLGQGLEFLIYFQGNSAPDKSGLPSDRFSAERTGGSVSTLTIQRTQQEDSAVYLCASSKWTGQETQYFGPGTRLLVL.

This clone counts as medium-sized. The chain employs TRBV30 and TRBJ1-2, with D maybe TRBD1 (5 bases). The V end was cut by 3 bases, the J end by 8 bases, with 13 bases between. In germline, CDR1 is GTSNPN, CDR2 SVGIG (reference sequence). The CDR3 consists of 12 residues. The CDR3 sequence is CAWSSGLGGYTF. The DNA for the CDR3 is TGTGCCTGGAGCTCAGGGTTAGGAGGCTACACCTTC.